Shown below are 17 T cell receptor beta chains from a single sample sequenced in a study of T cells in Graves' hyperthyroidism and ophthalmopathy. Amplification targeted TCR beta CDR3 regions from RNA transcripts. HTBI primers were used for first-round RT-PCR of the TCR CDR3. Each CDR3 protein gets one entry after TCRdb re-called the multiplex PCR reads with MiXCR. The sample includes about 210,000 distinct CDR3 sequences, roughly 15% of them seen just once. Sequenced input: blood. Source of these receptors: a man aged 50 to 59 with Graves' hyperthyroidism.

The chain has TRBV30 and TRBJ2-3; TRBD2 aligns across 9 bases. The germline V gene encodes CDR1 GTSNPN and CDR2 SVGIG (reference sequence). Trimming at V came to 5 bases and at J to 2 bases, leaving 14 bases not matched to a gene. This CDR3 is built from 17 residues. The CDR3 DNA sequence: TGTGCCTGGTTCCCATCTCGACTAGCGGAAATCACAGATACGCAGTATTTT. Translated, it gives CAWFPSRLAEITDTQYF. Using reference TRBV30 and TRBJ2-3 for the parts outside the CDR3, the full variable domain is SQTIHQWPATLVQPVGSPLSLECTVEGTSNPNLYWYRQAAGRGLQLLFYSVGIGQISSEVPQNLSASRPQDRQFILSSKKLLLSDSGFYLCAWFPSRLAEITDTQYFGPGTRLTVL.

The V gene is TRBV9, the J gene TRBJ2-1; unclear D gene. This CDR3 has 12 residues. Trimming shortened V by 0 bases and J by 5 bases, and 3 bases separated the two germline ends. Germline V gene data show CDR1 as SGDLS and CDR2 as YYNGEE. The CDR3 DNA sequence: TGTGCCAGCAGCGTAGGAGACAATGAGCAGTTCTTC. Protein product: CASSVGDNEQFF. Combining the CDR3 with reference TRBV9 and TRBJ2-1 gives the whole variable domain DSGVTQTPKHLITATGQRVTLRCSPRSGDLSVYWYQQSLDQGLQFLIQYYNGEERAKGNILERFSAQQFPDLHSELNLSSLELGDSALYFCASSVGDNEQFFGPGTRLTVL.

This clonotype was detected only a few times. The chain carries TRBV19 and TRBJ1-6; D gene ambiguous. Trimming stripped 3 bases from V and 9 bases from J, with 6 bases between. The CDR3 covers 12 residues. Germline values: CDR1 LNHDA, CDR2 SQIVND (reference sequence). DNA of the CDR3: TGTGCCAGTAGTATTCCTGGTTCACCCCTCCACTTT. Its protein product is CASSIPGSPLHF.

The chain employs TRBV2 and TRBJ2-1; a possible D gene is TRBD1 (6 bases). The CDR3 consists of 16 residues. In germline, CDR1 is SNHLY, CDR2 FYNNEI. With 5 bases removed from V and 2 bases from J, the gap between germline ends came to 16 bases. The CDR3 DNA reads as TGTGCCAGCAGTCCACAGGGTCGGAGCCCCTACAATGAGCAGTTCTTC. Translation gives CASSPQGRSPYNEQFF. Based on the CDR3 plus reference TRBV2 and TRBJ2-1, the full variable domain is EPEVTQTPSHQVTQMGQEVILRCVPISNHLYFYWYRQILGQKVEFLVSFYNNEISEKSEIFDDQFSVERPDGSNFTLKIRSTKLEDSAMYFCASSPQGRSPYNEQFFGPGTRLTVL.

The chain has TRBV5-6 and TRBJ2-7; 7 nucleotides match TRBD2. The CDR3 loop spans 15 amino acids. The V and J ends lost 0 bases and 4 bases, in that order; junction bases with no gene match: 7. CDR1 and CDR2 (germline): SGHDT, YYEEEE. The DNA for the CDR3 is TGTGCCAGCAGCTTGGGGGGCGGGAGCAGTTACGAGCAGTACTTC. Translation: CASSLGGGSSYEQYF.

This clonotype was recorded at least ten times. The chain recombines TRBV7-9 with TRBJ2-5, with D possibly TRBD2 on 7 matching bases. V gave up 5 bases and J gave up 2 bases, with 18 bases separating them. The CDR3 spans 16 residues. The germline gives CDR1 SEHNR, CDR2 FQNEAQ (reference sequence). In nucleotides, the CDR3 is TGTGCCAGCAGCATTCGAGCGGGACAAAGACAAGAGACCCAGTACTTC. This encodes CASSIRAGQRQETQYF.

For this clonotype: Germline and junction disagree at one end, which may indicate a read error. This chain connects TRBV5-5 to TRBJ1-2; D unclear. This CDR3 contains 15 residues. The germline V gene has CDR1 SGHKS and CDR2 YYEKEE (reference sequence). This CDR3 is CVSTRGAVTNYGYTF. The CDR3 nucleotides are TGTGTCAGCACCCGGGGAGCTGTAACTAACTATGGCTACACCTTC. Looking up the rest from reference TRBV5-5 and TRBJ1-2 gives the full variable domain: DAGVTQSPTHLIKTRGQQVTLRCSPISGHKSVSWYQQVLGQGPQFIFQYYEKEERGRGNFPDRFSARQFPNYSSELNVNALLLGDSALYLCVSTRGAVTNYGYTFGSGTRLTVV.

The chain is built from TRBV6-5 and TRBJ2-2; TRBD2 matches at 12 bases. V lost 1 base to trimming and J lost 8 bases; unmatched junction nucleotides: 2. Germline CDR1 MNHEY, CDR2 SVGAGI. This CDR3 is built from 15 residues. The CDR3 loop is CASSYYGTSGGELFF. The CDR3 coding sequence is TGTGCCAGCAGTTACTACGGGACTAGCGGGGGGGAGCTGTTTTTT.

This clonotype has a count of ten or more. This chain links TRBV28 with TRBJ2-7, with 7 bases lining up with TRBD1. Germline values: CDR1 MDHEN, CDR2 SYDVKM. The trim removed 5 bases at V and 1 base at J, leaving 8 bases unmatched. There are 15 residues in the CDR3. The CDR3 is CASSADRDGSYEQYF. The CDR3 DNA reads TGTGCCAGCAGTGCCGACAGGGATGGTTCCTACGAGCAGTACTTC.

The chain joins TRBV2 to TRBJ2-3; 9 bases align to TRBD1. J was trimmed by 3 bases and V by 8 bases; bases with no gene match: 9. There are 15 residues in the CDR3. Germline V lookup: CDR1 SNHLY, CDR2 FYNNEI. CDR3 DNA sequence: TGTGCCAGCGCCCTCCGGGACAGGGCGACAGATACGCAGTATTTT. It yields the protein CASALRDRATDTQYF.

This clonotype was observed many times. CDR3: CASFRGKTQYF. CDR3 nucleotide sequence: TGTGCCAGCTTCCGGGGGAAGACCCAGTACTTC. The gene calls are TRBV6-1 and TRBJ2-5, with D possibly TRBD2 on 6 matching bases. Germline values: CDR1 MNHNS, CDR2 SASEGT. The CDR3 runs 11 residues. V lost 8 bases and J 6 bases, leaving 10 bases between the germline ends.

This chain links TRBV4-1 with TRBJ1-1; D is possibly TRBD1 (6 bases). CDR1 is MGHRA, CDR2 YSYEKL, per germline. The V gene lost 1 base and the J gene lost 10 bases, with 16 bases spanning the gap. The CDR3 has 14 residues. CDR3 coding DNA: TGCGCCAGCAGCCAAGTTGGAAACAGGGCGAGAGCTTTCTTT. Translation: CASSQVGNRARAFF.

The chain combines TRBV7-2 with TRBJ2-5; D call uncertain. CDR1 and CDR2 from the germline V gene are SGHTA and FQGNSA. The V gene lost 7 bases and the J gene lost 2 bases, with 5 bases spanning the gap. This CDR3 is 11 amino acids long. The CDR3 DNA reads TGTGCCAGCACGATACAAGAGACCCAGTACTTC. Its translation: CASTIQETQYF.

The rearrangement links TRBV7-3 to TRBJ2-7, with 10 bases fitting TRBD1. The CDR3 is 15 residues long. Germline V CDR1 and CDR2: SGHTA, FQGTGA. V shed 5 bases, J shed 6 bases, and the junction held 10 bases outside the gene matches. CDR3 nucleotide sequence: TGTGCCAGCAGCGCGGGACAGGGGATGAGGGGCGAGCAGTACTTC. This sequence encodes CASSAGQGMRGEQYF.

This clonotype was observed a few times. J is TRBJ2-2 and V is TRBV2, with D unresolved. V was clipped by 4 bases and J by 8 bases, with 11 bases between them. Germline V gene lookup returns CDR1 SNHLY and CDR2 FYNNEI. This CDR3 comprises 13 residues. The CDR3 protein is CASSVGLGGELFF. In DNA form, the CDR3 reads TGTGCCAGCAGTGTCGGGTTAGGTGGGGAGCTGTTTTTT.

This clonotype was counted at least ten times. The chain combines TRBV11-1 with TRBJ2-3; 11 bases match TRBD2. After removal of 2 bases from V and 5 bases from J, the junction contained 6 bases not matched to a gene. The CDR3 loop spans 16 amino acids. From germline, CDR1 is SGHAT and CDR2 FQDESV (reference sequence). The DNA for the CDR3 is TGTGCCAGCAGCTTAAACACCGGACTAGCGGGAGATACGCAGTATTTT. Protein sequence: CASSLNTGLAGDTQYF.

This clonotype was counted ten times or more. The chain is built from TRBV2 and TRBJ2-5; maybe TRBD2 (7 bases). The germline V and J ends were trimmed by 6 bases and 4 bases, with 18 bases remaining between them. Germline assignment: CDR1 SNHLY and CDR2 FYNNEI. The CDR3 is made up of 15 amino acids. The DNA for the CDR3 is TGTGCCAGCAGGCGAGCGGGACATCTTACAGAGACCCAGTACTTC. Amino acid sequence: CASRRAGHLTETQYF.